The T cell receptor (beta chain) described here comes from a study of T cells in Graves' hyperthyroidism and ophthalmopathy. Findings of the study overall: Blood also held most thyroid clonotypes expanded beyond 0.001.

The source material, RNA transcripts, was used to amplify TCR beta CDR3 regions. Initially, a first-round RT-PCR of the TCR CDR3 employed the HTBI primer set. From the multiplex PCR reads, TCRdb called clonotypes with MiXCR, one entry per CDR3 protein. The repertoire holds approximately 600,000 distinct CDR3 sequences, with approximately 15% as singletons. This clonotype was detected ten times or more. The antigen remains unidentified. The sequence derives from a woman younger than 35 with Graves' ophthalmopathy. Sequencing input: blood.

This CDR3 reads CASSLALGTGRNQPQHF. In DNA form, the CDR3 reads TGTGCCAGCAGTCTCGCTTTGGGGACAGGGCGCAATCAGCCCCAGCATTTT. J is TRBJ1-5 and V is TRBV28, with 9 bases fitting TRBD1. The J segment lost 2 bases and the V segment lost 5 bases, leaving 10 bases of the junction unmatched. The CDR3 totals 17 residues. Looked up from germline, CDR1 is MDHEN and CDR2 is SYDVKM.